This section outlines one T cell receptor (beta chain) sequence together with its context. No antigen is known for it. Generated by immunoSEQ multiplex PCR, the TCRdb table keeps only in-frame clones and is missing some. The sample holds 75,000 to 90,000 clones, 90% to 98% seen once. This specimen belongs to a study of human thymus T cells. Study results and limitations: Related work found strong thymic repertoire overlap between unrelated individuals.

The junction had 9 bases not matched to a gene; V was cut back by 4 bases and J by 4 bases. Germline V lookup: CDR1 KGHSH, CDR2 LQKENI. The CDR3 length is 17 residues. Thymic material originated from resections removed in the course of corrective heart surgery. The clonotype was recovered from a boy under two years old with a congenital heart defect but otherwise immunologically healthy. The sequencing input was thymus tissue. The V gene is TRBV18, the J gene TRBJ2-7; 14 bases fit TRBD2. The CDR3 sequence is CASSHRLAGGPGYEQYF. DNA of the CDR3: TGTGCCAGCTCACATAGACTAGCGGGAGGGCCGGGGTACGAGCAGTACTTC.